These T cell receptor beta chains were read from a single sample in a study of T-cell memory formation after mild COVID-19. MiXCR, applied by TCRdb to the 5' RACE reads, yields one record per CDR3 protein. This table holds 470,000 or so distinct CDR3 sequences, 15% to 20% found once. The sequencing sample was made of PBMCs or a T cell subset sorted from them (not recorded which). These receptors originate from a man between 18 and 29 years old who had mild COVID-19 (a few samples of this study predate the infection). Cell type and time point are not known. CDR3s include the opening cysteine and the closing phenylalanine or tryptophan. Each record gives: J gene, clone size, D gene, V gene, CDR3 length, CDR3 DNA, CDR3 protein. D genes are given only for firm matches. A clone size is listed for some rows: how often the clone was seen (once, few, many), or a class if it is expanded.

TRBJ1-1	few	-	TRBV5-1	15	TGCGCCAGCAGCTTGGTTTCGTTTCAGAACACTGAAGCTTTCTTT	CASSLVSFQNTEAFF
TRBJ1-5	few	-	TRBV12-3/TRBV12-4	14	TGTGCCAGCAGTCGACAGGCAATCAATCAGCCCCAGCATTTT	CASSRQAINQPQHF
TRBJ1-5	-	-	TRBV6-2/TRBV6-3	13	TGTGCCATCGCGGACCTAAGCAATCAGCCCCAGCATTTT	CAIADLSNQPQHF
TRBJ2-1	few	TRBD2	TRBV6-2/TRBV6-3	13	TGTGCCAGCAGCCGGACTAGTGAGAATGAGCAGTTCTTC	CASSRTSENEQFF
TRBJ1-2	-	-	TRBV11-2	19	TGTGCCAGCAGCTTACGGCCGCCCGCTGATGGGGCCAACGCCTATGGCTACACCTTC	CASSLRPPADGANAYGYTF
TRBJ2-1	-	-	TRBV27	15	TGTGCCAGCAGTCTGGGGGGCCCTCGAAGCAATGAGCAGTTCTTC	CASSLGGPRSNEQFF
TRBJ2-3	-	TRBD2	TRBV6-2/TRBV6-3	16	TGTGCCAGCAGGCCCCCCAGCGGGGGTGGGGCAGATACGCAGTATTTT	CASRPPSGGGADTQYF
TRBJ2-5	-	-	TRBV6-2/TRBV6-3	13	TGTGCCAGCAGCTCCCAGGGGAAAGAGACCCAGTACTTC	CASSSQGKETQYF
TRBJ1-5	once	-	TRBV6-5	16	TGTGCCAGCAGGGTGGGGGGCGCCGCGAGCAATCAGCCCCAGCATTTT	CASRVGGAASNQPQHF
TRBJ1-5	many	TRBD1	TRBV6-4	15	TGTGCCAGCAGTCAGACAGGGTCCGGCAATCAGCCCCAGCATTTT	CASSQTGSGNQPQHF
TRBJ1-6	few	-	TRBV7-2	15	TGTGCCAGCAGCTTACAGCGACAGTCTAATTCACCCCTCCACTTT	CASSLQRQSNSPLHF
TRBJ1-6	few	TRBD1	TRBV3-1	15	TGTGCCAGCAGCTATACCGGGACAGTGAATTCACCCCTCCACTTT	CASSYTGTVNSPLHF
TRBJ1-2	few	-	TRBV7-9	15	TGTGCCAGCAGCACATCCAACGGGGGGAGTGAAGGCTACACCTTC	CASSTSNGGSEGYTF
TRBJ2-2	-	-	TRBV6-2/TRBV6-3	15	TGTGCCAGCAGTTATTTGACCCAAAACACCGGGGAGCTGTTTTTT	CASSYLTQNTGELFF
TRBJ1-5	-	-	TRBV7-9	16	TGTGCCACTCCACGTGGATGGACGTGGTGCAATCAGCCCCAGCATTTT	CATPRGWTWCNQPQHF
TRBJ2-3	few	TRBD2	TRBV7-2	15	TGTGCCAGCAGTTACTTAGCGGGGTTCACAGATACGCAGTATTTT	CASSYLAGFTDTQYF
TRBJ2-5	few	TRBD1	TRBV27	12	TGTGCCATTGCTACGACAGGGGGGACCCAGTACTTC	CAIATTGGTQYF
TRBJ2-4	-	-	TRBV6-2/TRBV6-3	12	TGTGCCAGCAGAGGGGACGTGGACATTCAGTACTTC	CASRGDVDIQYF
TRBJ2-7	few	-	TRBV4-1	15	TGCGCCAGCAGCCCTACGTCCCAGTACGACCACGAGCAGTACTTC	CASSPTSQYDHEQYF
TRBJ2-3	many	-	TRBV12-3/TRBV12-4	15	TGTGCCAGCAGGTCTACAGGGTTGGGCACAGATACGCAGTATTTT	CASRSTGLGTDTQYF
TRBJ2-4	few	-	TRBV7-2	16	TGTGCCAGCAGCTTAGCAAGTCAGGCAGCCAAAAACATTCAGTACTTC	CASSLASQAAKNIQYF
TRBJ1-5	-	-	TRBV27	14	TGTGCCAGCAGCATGGGACTGCAGAATCAGCCCCAGCATTTT	CASSMGLQNQPQHF
TRBJ1-1	-	-	TRBV12-3/TRBV12-4	13	TGTGCCAGCAGTTTTACAGGGAGCCCTGAAGCTTTCTTT	CASSFTGSPEAFF
TRBJ2-5	few	-	TRBV12-3/TRBV12-4	14	TGTGCCAGCAGTTTGGGGGGGCTAGGAGAGACCCAGTACTTC	CASSLGGLGETQYF
TRBJ2-1	-	-	TRBV4-3	13	TGCGCCAGCAGCGAAGGGGCAGGCGATGAGCAGTTCTTC	CASSEGAGDEQFF
TRBJ2-7	-	-	TRBV6-2/TRBV6-3	13	TGTGCCAGCACCCCCCTGTTCTCCCGCGAGCAGTACTTC	CASTPLFSREQYF
TRBJ2-1	few	-	TRBV12-3/TRBV12-4	14	TGTGCCAGCAGTTCCGGGACACCGTACAATGAGCAGTTCTTC	CASSSGTPYNEQFF
TRBJ2-1	-	-	TRBV6-2/TRBV6-3	16	TGTGCCAGCAGTTACTCCCCAGGGGGGAAATACAATGAGCAGTTCTTC	CASSYSPGGKYNEQFF
TRBJ2-3	-	-	TRBV18	17	TGTGCCAGCTCACCTACACCCCGGGGGGCCGGCACAGATACGCAGTATTTT	CASSPTPRGAGTDTQYF
TRBJ1-2	-	TRBD1	TRBV7-2	14	TGTGCCAGCAGCACTCTGGACAGGAACTATGGCTACACCTTC	CASSTLDRNYGYTF
TRBJ2-3	-	TRBD1	TRBV6-5	12	TGTGCCAGCAGTTCCAGGGGGAATACGCAGTATTTT	CASSSRGNTQYF
TRBJ1-5	-	TRBD1	TRBV6-6	13	TGTGCCAGCAGAGACAGGGGTTGGCAGCCCCAGCATTTT	CASRDRGWQPQHF
TRBJ2-3	-	-	TRBV6-2/TRBV6-3	12	TGTGCCAGCAGTCCCTGGTTAGATACGCAGTATTTT	CASSPWLDTQYF
TRBJ2-1	many	-	TRBV5-1	14	TGTGCCAGCAGCTTAGCAGGCTCCTACAATGAGCAGTTCTTC	CASSLAGSYNEQFF
TRBJ1-5	few	TRBD1	TRBV10-3	15	TGTGCCATCTTTCCCGGGACAGGGCTCAATCAGCCCCAGCATTTT	CAIFPGTGLNQPQHF
TRBJ1-2	few	-	TRBV12-2	13	TGTGCAAGTCGCTTAGAGAAGGGCTATGGCTACACCTTC	CASRLEKGYGYTF
TRBJ2-5	few	-	TRBV7-3	15	TGTGCCAGCAGCCCAACCGGGCGGATCCAAGAGACCCAGTACTTC	CASSPTGRIQETQYF
TRBJ2-3	-	-	TRBV5-6	16	TGTGCCAGCAGCTTGGAAGGGGGGGGCCCGGGAGATACGCAGTATTTT	CASSLEGGGPGDTQYF
TRBJ2-5	few	-	TRBV20-1	15	TGCAGTGCTAGAGCTTCGTGGGGGTACCAAGAGACCCAGTACTTC	CSARASWGYQETQYF
TRBJ2-3	-	-	TRBV5-1	16	TGCGCCAGCAGATCTGGGACCAATCCCCCTCCAGATACGCAGTATTTT	CASRSGTNPPPDTQYF
TRBJ1-2	-	-	TRBV6-1	12	TGTGCCAGCAGTGGTCGACAGGATGGCTACACCTTC	CASSGRQDGYTF
TRBJ1-2	-	-	TRBV20-1	14	TGCAGTGCTAGACCACAGCTAGTAAACTATGGCTACACCTTC	CSARPQLVNYGYTF
TRBJ1-5	few	-	TRBV24-1	13	TGTGCCACCAGCGCTCCCCCGGACGGACACCAGCATTTT	CATSAPPDGHQHF